This T cell receptor (beta chain) was observed in a study of T cells in localized non-small cell lung cancer. The table came from immunoSEQ multiplex PCR; TCRdb's copy has only in-frame clones and leaves some out. This sample has tens of thousands of clones, with approximately 90% found just once. Of note for this clone: Its antigen is still unknown.

Study results and caveats: Researchers found a median around 50 of the top 100 tumor clones in adjacent lung. The tumor had only one region sequenced, so heterogeneity remains possible. Clonality of T cells reached its maximum in uninvolved adjacent lung, surpassing tumor.

This CDR3 spans 14 amino acids. Germline CDR1 MDHEN, CDR2 SYDVKM. Trimming shortened V by 8 bases and J by 1 base, and 14 bases separated the two germline ends. The sequences come from peripheral blood, collected before any cancer treatment. V is TRBV28 and J is TRBJ1-2, with D unclear. The TCR sequence derives from a woman aged 40-70 years with stage I lung adenocarcinoma. The CDR3: CASGEGVFNYGYTF. CDR3 DNA sequence: TGTGCCAGCGGAGAGGGTGTTTTTAACTATGGCTACACCTTC.